This passage covers 21 T cell receptor beta chains from one sample sequenced in a study of blood T cell repertoires in COVID-19 (dated by TCRdb to between 2020 and 2021). Library construction relied on the immunoSEQ multiplex PCR assay. This immuneACCESS table, as held by TCRdb, lists in-frame sequences with V and J called but not all clones. Of the missing ones, under half trace to an unresolved V gene in checked studies; the others have no known cause. The sample has approximately 110,000 clones on record, about 80% of them singletons. The ten largest make up approximately 19% of the sample. The material sequenced was peripheral blood. The receptors here all came from an older woman with acute or convalescent COVID-19.

V is TRBV5-1 and J is TRBJ1-2; D is undetermined. The germline V and J ends were trimmed by 0 bases and 6 bases, with 6 bases remaining between them. CDR1 is SGHRS, CDR2 YFSETQ, per germline. The CDR3 has 12 amino acids. The CDR3 sequence: CASSLGGHGYTF. CDR3 DNA: TGCGCCAGCAGCTTGGGAGGCCATGGCTACACCTTC.

The genes are TRBV12-3 or TRBV12-4 and TRBJ1-6, with 10 bases matching TRBD1. The CDR3 is made up of 13 amino acids. V lost 6 bases, J lost 10 bases, and 3 bases stayed unmatched. Written as DNA, the CDR3 is TGTGCCAGCAGCCGGACAGGGGGATCACCCCTCCACTTT. Amino acid sequence: CASSRTGGSPLHF.

The chain couples TRBV5-4 to TRBJ1-2, with 8 bases fitting TRBD1. Germline loops: CDR1 SGHNT, CDR2 YYREEE (reference sequence). CDR3 size: 15 residues. V lost 4 bases to trimming and J lost 7 bases; unmatched junction nucleotides: 12. CDR3 in DNA: TGTGCCAGCAGCCAGACAGGGGTGATAGGACGTGGCTACACCTTC. This translates into CASSQTGVIGRGYTF.

Concerning this clone: The junction shows a germline mismatch at one end, possibly a read error. The V and J genes are TRBV10-1 and TRBJ2-7; D perhaps matches TRBD1 (5 bases). The CDR3 length is 14 residues. CDR1 and CDR2 from the germline V gene are WNHNN and SYGVQD (reference sequence). The CDR3 DNA reads as TGCGCCAGCAGTGAGTCAGGAAAGGACAAGCGCTTCTCATTC. Translating it yields CASSESGKDKRFSF.

The rearrangement links TRBV30 to TRBJ2-3; 8 bases map to TRBD2. Germline V gene data show CDR1 as GTSNPN and CDR2 as SVGIG (reference sequence). CDR3 size: 14 residues. V shed 3 bases and J 0 bases; nucleotides not matched to a gene: 2. CDR3 amino acids: CAWRRGASTDTQYF. In DNA, the CDR3 is TGTGCCTGGAGGCGGGGGGCCAGCACAGATACGCAGTATTTT.

This rearrangement joins TRBV10-1 to TRBJ2-4; D perhaps matches TRBD1 (8 bases). The CDR3 consists of 19 residues. Germline CDR1 is WNHNN and CDR2 is SYGVQD (reference sequence). Trimming removed 2 bases from V and 0 bases from J, with 20 bases in between. The CDR3, as DNA: TGCGCCAGCAGTGAGGAAGCGGGACAGGCCTTTCTAGCCAAAAACATTCAGTACTTC. It is translated as CASSEEAGQAFLAKNIQYF.

In this sample, this clone turned up once. The chain carries TRBV28 and TRBJ1-2; D not certain. CDR3 length: 14 residues. The ends were cut back, 8 bases at V and 2 bases at J, with 15 bases in the middle. Per the germline V gene, CDR1 is MDHEN and CDR2 is SYDVKM. Here the CDR3 DNA reads TGTGCCAGCCTAGGCAGAGGAGAGAACTATGGCTACACCTTC. As protein: CASLGRGENYGYTF.

This clone was counted between two and nine times. The chain combines TRBV9 with TRBJ2-2; D gene ambiguous. Germline CDR1 SGDLS, CDR2 YYNGEE. Trimming took 4 bases from V and 5 from J, leaving 9 bases between them. This CDR3 spans 13 amino acids. The CDR3 DNA is TGTGCCAGCAGCCAAGCGCCAACCGGGGAGCTGTTTTTT. Protein sequence: CASSQAPTGELFF.

There are a few counts of this clone. CDR3 protein: CATRTPSTYEQYF. The CDR3, as DNA: TGTGCCACCAGGACACCAAGTACCTACGAGCAGTACTTC. The rearrangement uses TRBV6-5 and TRBJ2-7; D might be TRBD1 (5 bases). CDR3 length: 13 amino acids. The germline CDR1 and CDR2 sequences are MNHEY and SVGAGI. V was shortened by 10 bases and J by 2 bases, with 15 bases between the two germline ends.

The chain joins TRBV19 to TRBJ2-5; no definite D call. V was trimmed by 2 bases and J by 3 bases, leaving 10 bases between them. The CDR3 has 14 amino acids. CDR1 and CDR2 (germline): LNHDA, SQIVND (reference sequence). CDR3: CASSIRVPKETQYF. CDR3 DNA sequence: TGTGCCAGTAGTATAAGAGTACCGAAAGAGACCCAGTACTTC.

The J gene is TRBJ2-2, the V gene TRBV30, with a tentative D call TRBD2 (5 bases). The CDR3 sequence is 13 residues long. V was shortened by 8 bases and J by 7 bases, with 17 bases between the two germline ends. Looked up from germline, CDR1 is GTSNPN and CDR2 is SVGIG (reference sequence). CDR3 amino acids: CARIVAGGGELFF. The CDR3 DNA follows: TGTGCCCGGATCGTGGCGGGTGGCGGGGAGCTGTTTTTT.

This clone was counted only a few times. The chain recombines TRBV27 with TRBJ1-1; TRBD1 aligns across 8 bases. Trimming at V came to 8 bases and at J to 3 bases, leaving 14 bases not matched to a gene. The CDR3 runs 16 residues. CDR1 and CDR2 from the germline V gene are MNHEY and SMNVEV (reference sequence). The CDR3 loop is CASFVMVTGAHTEAFF. The CDR3 DNA reads TGTGCCAGCTTTGTGATGGTGACAGGGGCGCACACTGAAGCTTTCTTT.

This chain links TRBV20-1 with TRBJ1-4; D ambiguous. Germline lookup yields CDR1 DFQATT and CDR2 SNEGSKA (reference sequence). The CDR3 covers 14 residues. V lost 3 bases, J lost 8 bases, and 16 bases lay in between. In DNA, the CDR3 is TGCAGTGCTAGTGTGGCCGGCCTCGGGGAAAAACTGTTTTTT. The encoded protein is CSASVAGLGEKLFF.

Concerning this clone: Other DNA sequences in this sample translate to the same CDR3. In nucleotides, the CDR3 is TGCGCCAGCAGCTTGGCCTCAGGGGGGACTGAAGCTTTCTTT. It codes for CASSLASGGTEAFF. V gene TRBV5-1 combines with J gene TRBJ1-1; TRBD1 agrees at 7 bases. The germline V gene encodes CDR1 SGHRS and CDR2 YFSETQ. J lost 5 bases, V lost 0 bases, and 4 bases had no gene match. The CDR3 runs to 14 residues. Full variable domain (outside the CDR3, taken from reference TRBV5-1 and TRBJ1-1): KAGVTQTPRYLIKTRGQQVTLSCSPISGHRSVSWYQQTPGQGLQFLFEYFSETQRNKGNFPGRFSGRQFSNSRSEMNVSTLELGDSALYLCASSLASGGTEAFFGQGTRLTVV.

J is TRBJ2-7 and V is TRBV7-8, with a tentative D call TRBD1 (5 bases). The CDR3 has 16 amino acids. Germline CDR1 SGHVS, CDR2 FQNEAQ. Trimming took 5 bases from V and 1 from J, leaving 18 bases between them. The CDR3 DNA is TGTGCCAGCAGCCCCCCTTCCTCCAGGGCTTCCTACGAGCAGTACTTC. As protein: CASSPPSSRASYEQYF.

This clone appeared many times. The chain links TRBV24-1 to TRBJ2-3; 11 bases match TRBD2. The CDR3 consists of 16 residues. CDR1 and CDR2 from the germline V gene are KGHDR and SFDVKD. The V segment lost 3 bases and the J segment 5 bases; nucleotides outside the gene matches: 6. In nucleotides, the CDR3 is TGTGCCACCAGTGATCCTAGCGGGGGGTCTTTAGATACGCAGTATTTT. As protein: CATSDPSGGSLDTQYF.

This chain uses TRBV7-2 with TRBJ1-1, with TRBD1 matching over 8 bases. CDR1 and CDR2 (germline): SGHTA, FQGNSA. V gave up 4 bases and J gave up 5 bases; unmatched junction bases: 6. CDR3 length: 14 residues. The DNA of the CDR3 is TGTGCCAGCAGCTACACAGGGGGGCTAACTGAAGCTTTCTTT. Its protein is CASSYTGGLTEAFF.

The CDR3 region has the DNA TGTGCCAGCAGCCCGCTCAGGGGGAGCACTGAAGCTTTCTTT. Translation gives CASSPLRGSTEAFF. The gene calls are TRBV3-1 (or the pseudogene TRBV3-2) and TRBJ1-1; 7 bases are a match to TRBD1. The CDR3 sequence is 14 residues long. The J segment lost 4 bases and the V segment lost 4 bases, leaving 6 bases of the junction unmatched. Germline V gene lookup returns CDR1 LGHDT and CDR2 YNNKEL (reference sequence).

V usage is TRBV10-2 and J usage is TRBJ1-1, with no clear D. This CDR3 is built from 11 residues. Germline-derived CDR1 and CDR2 are WSHSY and SAAADI. Trimming removed 0 bases at V and 8 bases at J, with 4 bases between. In DNA form, the CDR3 reads TGCGCCAGCAGTGAGTCGCGAGAAGCTTTCTTT. Protein product: CASSESREAFF.

The chain has TRBV7-8 and TRBJ1-2; the D is unclear. The V gene's germline CDR1 is SGHVS and CDR2 FQNEAQ. This CDR3 has 13 residues. V lost 1 base and J 3 bases, leaving 6 bases between the germline ends. DNA for the CDR3: TGTGCCAGCAGCTTAGTTCCTGACTATGGCTACACCTTC. This encodes CASSLVPDYGYTF.

This clone was counted between two and nine times. V and J are TRBV30 and TRBJ1-2, with 12 bases identical to TRBD1. Per germline, CDR1 GTSNPN and CDR2 SVGIG (reference sequence). The CDR3 has 16 amino acids. Unmatched junction bases numbered 9, after V lost 3 bases and J lost 4 bases. CDR3 in amino acids: CAWRSWGTGGFYGYTF. Written as DNA, the CDR3 is TGTGCCTGGAGGTCATGGGGGACAGGGGGCTTCTATGGCTACACCTTC. The full variable domain, rest sourced from reference TRBV30 and TRBJ1-2, is SQTIHQWPATLVQPVGSPLSLECTVEGTSNPNLYWYRQAAGRGLQLLFYSVGIGQISSEVPQNLSASRPQDRQFILSSKKLLLSDSGFYLCAWRSWGTGGFYGYTFGSGTRLTVV.